This TCR beta chain comes out of a study of shared clonotypes between healthy human individuals. In the study overall: For every donor, three CD4 naive, three CD4 memory, two CD8 naive and one CD8 memory plates were used.

V lost 3 bases and J 11 bases, leaving 14 bases between the germline ends. The length of the CDR3 is 13 residues. Germline assignment: CDR1 KGHSH and CDR2 LQKENI. General study results and limits: Clonotypes which were not shared had lower generation probabilities than clonotypes that all four donors shared.

About this clone itself: The antigen remains undetermined.

Healthy and HIV-negative, the adult donors had no recent acute infections or vaccinations. Both subsets, CD45RA+ naive and CD45RA-negative memory, were split from the CD4+ cells. Profiling relied on immunoSEQ multiplex PCR, and the TCRdb table lists in-frame clones only, not all of them. The table records millions of clones, 95% of them present only once. The TCR was taken from a man between 18 and 29 years old in good health. The sample taken for sequencing was naive CD4+ T cells sorted from blood. The subset is: CD45RA+ positively selected. This chain links TRBV18 with TRBJ1-5; D is perhaps TRBD1 (6 bases). The CDR3 region is CASSPLGAEAQHF. The CDR3 nucleotides are TGTGCCAGCTCACCGCTGGGGGCGGAGGCCCAGCATTTT.